This TCR beta chain originates from a study of T cell repertoires in aging, cancer and after chemotherapy. TRB rearrangements spanning V, D and J were amplified using mixed TRB-A/B primers. TCRdb called the multiplex PCR reads again in MiXCR, with one record for every CDR3 protein. The sample carries 7,500 to 10,000 distinct CDR3 sequences, around 59% recorded once. TCR beta rearrangements were amplified from peripheral blood genomic DNA. This CDR3 has 13 residues. From germline, CDR1 is SGHKS and CDR2 YYEKEE (reference sequence). Trimming took off 3 bases at V and 7 bases at J, with 10 bases between the two ends. This clonotype turned up a few times.

Sequencing input: blood. The receptor's source is a human donor with a solid tumor. The rearrangement uses TRBV5-5 and TRBJ2-2; D is ambiguous. In DNA, the CDR3 is TGTGCCAGCAGCTCCCTCGGGCTCGGGGAGCTGTTTTTT. Residues: CASSSLGLGELFF.